This T cell receptor beta chain comes out of a study of sequential checkpoint blockade in melanoma. For the study at large: Maintenance nivolumab came after either treatment sequence. More than 20 patients had tumor biopsies before treatment and at week 13. Findings and caveats of the study: Tumor T-cell fraction and clonality correlated with PD-L1 and CD8+ counts.

About this clone: The antigen is unknown.

Treatment defined: randomized to nivolumab then ipilimumab (arm A) or the reverse (arm B). V gave up 9 bases and J gave up 5 bases; unmatched junction bases: 6. CDR1 LNHDA and CDR2 SQIVND come from the germline V gene (reference sequence). This CDR3 is 14 amino acids long. Data came from immunoSEQ multiplex PCR; TCRdb stores just in-frame clones and leaves some out. In the table there are around 5,000 clones, 25% to 30% of which are singletons. This TCR was sampled from a human donor with melanoma. The specimen comprised tumor tissue (inferred from file names), sampled from a patient given nivolumab and ipilimumab in sequence. The rearrangement links TRBV19 to TRBJ1-4; the match to TRBD1 covers 10 bases. The DNA of the CDR3 is TGTGCCAGCAAACCGGGACAGGGGAATGAAAAACTGTTTTTT. As protein: CASKPGQGNEKLFF.